One and the same sample provided the 14 T cell receptor beta chains below, sequenced in a study of monozygotic twins with inflammatory bowel disease. TCRdb derives one entry per CDR3 protein from the 5' RACE reads, leaving out DNA. This sample's clone table lists a few hundred thousand distinct CDR3 sequences. Sequencing was performed on blood. Receptor source: a human donor with ulcerative colitis or Crohn's disease, or a healthy co-twin of an affected twin (not recorded which).

The chain links TRBV18 to TRBJ2-2. This CDR3 is built from 14 residues. Per the germline V gene, CDR1 is KGHSH and CDR2 is LQKENI. The CDR3 spells CASSLPGHPGELFF. Drawing the rest from reference TRBV18 and TRBJ2-2, the complete variable domain is NAGVMQNPRHLVRRRGQEARLRCSPMKGHSHVYWYRQLPEEGLKFMVYLQKENIIDESGMPKERFSAEFPKEGPSILRIQQVVRGDSAAYFCASSLPGHPGELFFGEGSRLTVL.

This chain joins TRBV7-2 and TRBJ1-2. The CDR3 has 16 residues. Germline CDR1 is SGHTA and CDR2 is FQGNSA. CDR3 protein: CASSGGGVQGNYGYTF.

The V and J genes are TRBV3-1 and TRBJ2-7; TCRdb selects TRBD1, and the lack of DNA leaves this call unchecked. CDR1 is LGHDT and CDR2 is YNNKEL in the germline V gene (reference sequence). The CDR3 runs to 16 residues. This CDR3 is CASSVTGTRASYEQYF.

The chain employs TRBV30 and TRBJ1-5; TCRdb calls TRBD1, which cannot be checked without DNA. Germline CDR1 is GTSNPN and CDR2 is SVGIG (reference sequence). The CDR3 has 15 residues. The CDR3 spells CAWGSNRGSWQPQHF.

The chain couples TRBV12-3 or TRBV12-4 to TRBJ2-7. The CDR3 contains 15 residues. The CDR3 spells CASSLYAATSYEQYF.

The genes are TRBV5-1 and TRBJ2-1; TCRdb proposes TRBD2, but this gene call is untestable without DNA. This CDR3 is 15 amino acids long. Per the germline V gene, CDR1 is SGHRS and CDR2 is YFSETQ. CDR3 protein: CASSYRASGDNEQFF.

This chain links TRBV27 with TRBJ2-1. CDR1 and CDR2 from the germline V gene are MNHEY and SMNVEV (reference sequence). CDR3 length: 14 residues. CDR3: CASSLFAPYNEQFF.

V is TRBV27 and J is TRBJ2-2; TCRdb lists TRBD1, though no DNA is available to test this call. Looked up from germline, CDR1 is MNHEY and CDR2 is SMNVEV (reference sequence). The CDR3 extends over 15 amino acids. This CDR3 reads CASRPLGGPTGELFF.

J is TRBJ2-4 and V is TRBV20-1; TCRdb's D call, TRBD1, is unchecked because there is no DNA. This CDR3 spans 11 amino acids. Germline loops: CDR1 DFQATT, CDR2 SNEGSKA (reference sequence). CDR3 region: CSASTGDIQYF.

The J gene is TRBJ2-1, the V gene TRBV11-2; TCRdb outputs TRBD2, but without DNA this stays unchecked. The length of the CDR3 is 19 residues. Germline V lookup: CDR1 SGHAT, CDR2 FQNNGV. Here the CDR3 reads CASSREHRTSGITYNEQFF.

The rearrangement joins TRBV5-5 to TRBJ1-1; TCRdb's assignment of TRBD1 cannot be checked, as there is no DNA. The CDR3 is 15 residues long. Germline lookup yields CDR1 SGHKS and CDR2 YYEKEE (reference sequence). CDR3 sequence: CASSLVTGMNTEAFF.

The CDR3 reads CASSEAGGGTQPQHF. V is TRBV6-1 and J is TRBJ1-5; the D call from TCRdb, TRBD1, cannot be confirmed without DNA. This CDR3 region has 15 residues. The germline V gene has CDR1 MNHNS and CDR2 SASEGT.

The V and J genes are TRBV5-6 and TRBJ1-2. Germline V gives CDR1 SGHDT, CDR2 YYEEEE. This CDR3 spans 16 amino acids. This CDR3 reads CASSSSPRGAGYGYTF. The full variable domain, in which reference TRBV5-6 and TRBJ1-2 provide the parts outside the CDR3, is DAGVTQSPTHLIKTRGQQVTLRCSPKSGHDTVSWYQQALGQGPQFIFQYYEEEERQRGNFPDRFSGHQFPNYSSELNVNALLLGDSALYLCASSSSPRGAGYGYTFGSGTRLTVV.

The rearrangement joins TRBV30 to TRBJ2-3; the TCRdb D gene call, TRBD1, has no DNA to confirm it. The CDR3 consists of 12 residues. Germline V gene data show CDR1 as GTSNPN and CDR2 as SVGIG (reference sequence). The CDR3 sequence: CAWSRERDTQYF.